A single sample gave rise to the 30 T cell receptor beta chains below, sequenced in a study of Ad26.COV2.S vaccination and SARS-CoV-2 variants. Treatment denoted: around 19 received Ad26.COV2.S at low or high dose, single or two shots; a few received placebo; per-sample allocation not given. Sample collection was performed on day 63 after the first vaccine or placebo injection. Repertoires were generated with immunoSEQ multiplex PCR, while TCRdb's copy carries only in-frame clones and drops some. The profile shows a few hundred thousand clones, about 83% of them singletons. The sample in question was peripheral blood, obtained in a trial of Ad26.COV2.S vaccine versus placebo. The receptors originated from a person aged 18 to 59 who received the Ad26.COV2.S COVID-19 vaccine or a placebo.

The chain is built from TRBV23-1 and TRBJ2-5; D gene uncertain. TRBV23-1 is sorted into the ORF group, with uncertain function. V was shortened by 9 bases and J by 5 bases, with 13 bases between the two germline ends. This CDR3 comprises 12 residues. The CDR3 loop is CASPRLGETQYF. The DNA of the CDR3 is TGCGCCAGTCCGCGGCTTGGGGAGACCCAGTACTTC.

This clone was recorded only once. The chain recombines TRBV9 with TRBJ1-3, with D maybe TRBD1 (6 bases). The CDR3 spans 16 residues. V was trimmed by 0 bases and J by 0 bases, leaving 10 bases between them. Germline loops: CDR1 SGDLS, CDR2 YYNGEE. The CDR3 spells CASSVDQGFSGNTIYF. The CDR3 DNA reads TGTGCCAGCAGCGTAGACCAGGGGTTCTCTGGAAACACCATATATTTT.

The CDR3 is CASSLRGTTYGYTF. CDR3 sequence (DNA): TGCGCCAGCAGCTTGAGGGGCACTACTTATGGCTACACCTTC. The chain couples TRBV5-1 to TRBJ1-2; tentative D call: TRBD1 (5 bases). CDR3 length: 14 residues. V was shortened by 1 base and J by 5 bases, with 12 bases between the two germline ends. The germline V gene encodes CDR1 SGHRS and CDR2 YFSETQ.

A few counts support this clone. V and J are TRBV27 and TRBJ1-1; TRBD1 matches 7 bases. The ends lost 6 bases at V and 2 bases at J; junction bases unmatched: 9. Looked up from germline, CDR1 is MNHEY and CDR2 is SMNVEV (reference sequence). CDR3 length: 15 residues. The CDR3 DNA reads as TGTGCCAGCAGGGGAGGGCGACAGGGAAACACTGAAGCTTTCTTT. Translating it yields CASRGGRQGNTEAFF.

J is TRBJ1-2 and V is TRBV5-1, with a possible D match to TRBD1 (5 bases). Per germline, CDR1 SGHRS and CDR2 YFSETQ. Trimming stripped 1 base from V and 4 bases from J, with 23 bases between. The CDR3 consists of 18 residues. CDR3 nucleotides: TGCGCCAGCAGCTTGTCTCAGGGTGGCAAAATCCTACCCTATGGCTACACCTTC. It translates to CASSLSQGGKILPYGYTF. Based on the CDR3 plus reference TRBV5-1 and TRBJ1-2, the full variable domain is KAGVTQTPRYLIKTRGQQVTLSCSPISGHRSVSWYQQTPGQGLQFLFEYFSETQRNKGNFPGRFSGRQFSNSRSEMNVSTLELGDSALYLCASSLSQGGKILPYGYTFGSGTRLTVV.

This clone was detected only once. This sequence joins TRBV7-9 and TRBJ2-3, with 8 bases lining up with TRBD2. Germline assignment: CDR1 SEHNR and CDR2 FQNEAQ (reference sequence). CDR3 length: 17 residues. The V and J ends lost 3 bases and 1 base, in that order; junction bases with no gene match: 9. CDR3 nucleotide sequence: TGTGCCAGCAGCTTCTTCCGGCGGGGGGACGGCACAGATACGCAGTATTTT. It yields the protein CASSFFRRGDGTDTQYF.

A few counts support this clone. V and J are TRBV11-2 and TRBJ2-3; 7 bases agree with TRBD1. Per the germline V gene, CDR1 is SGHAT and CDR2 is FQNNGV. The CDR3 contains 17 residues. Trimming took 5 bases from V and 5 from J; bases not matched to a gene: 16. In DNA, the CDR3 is TGTGCCAGCAGCACACCCCCCCGACAGGGCCCGGTAGATACGCAGTATTTT. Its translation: CASSTPPRQGPVDTQYF.

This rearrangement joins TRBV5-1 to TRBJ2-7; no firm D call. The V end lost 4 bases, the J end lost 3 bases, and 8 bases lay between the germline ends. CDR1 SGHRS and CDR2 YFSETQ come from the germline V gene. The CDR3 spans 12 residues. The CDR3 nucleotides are TGCGCCAGCAGCCCGGACGGCTACGAGCAGTACTTC. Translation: CASSPDGYEQYF.

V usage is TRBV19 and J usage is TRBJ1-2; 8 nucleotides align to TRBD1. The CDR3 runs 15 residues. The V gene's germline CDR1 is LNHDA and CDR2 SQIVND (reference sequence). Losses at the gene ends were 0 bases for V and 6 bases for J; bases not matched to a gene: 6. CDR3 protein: CASSIDLTGADGYTF. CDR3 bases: TGTGCCAGTAGTATAGATCTGACAGGGGCGGATGGCTACACCTTC.

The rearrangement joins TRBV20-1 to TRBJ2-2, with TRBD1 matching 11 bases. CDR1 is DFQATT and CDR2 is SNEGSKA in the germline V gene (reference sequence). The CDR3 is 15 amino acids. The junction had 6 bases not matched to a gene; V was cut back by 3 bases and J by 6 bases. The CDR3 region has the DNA TGCAGTGCTAGTCCTGGGACAGGGGGGGCCGGGGAGCTGTTTTTT. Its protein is CSASPGTGGAGELFF.

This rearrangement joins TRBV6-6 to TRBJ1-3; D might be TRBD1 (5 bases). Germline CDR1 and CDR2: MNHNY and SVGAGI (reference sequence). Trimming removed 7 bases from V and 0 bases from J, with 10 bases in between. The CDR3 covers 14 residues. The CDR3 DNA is TGTGCCAGCACGGGGGGGGGCTCTGGAAACACCATATATTTT. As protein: CASTGGGSGNTIYF.

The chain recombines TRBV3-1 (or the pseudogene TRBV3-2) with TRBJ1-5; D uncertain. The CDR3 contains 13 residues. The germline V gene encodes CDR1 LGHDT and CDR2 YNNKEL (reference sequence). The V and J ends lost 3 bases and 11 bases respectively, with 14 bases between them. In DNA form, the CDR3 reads TGTGCCAGCAGCCAGGGTGTTGACCGGGCCCAGCATTTT. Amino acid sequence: CASSQGVDRAQHF.

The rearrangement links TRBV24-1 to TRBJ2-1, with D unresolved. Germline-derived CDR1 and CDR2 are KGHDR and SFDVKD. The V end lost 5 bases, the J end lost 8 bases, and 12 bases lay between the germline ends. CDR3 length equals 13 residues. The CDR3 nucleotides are TGTGCCACCAGTGCCACAGTTATGGATGAGCAGTTCTTC. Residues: CATSATVMDEQFF.

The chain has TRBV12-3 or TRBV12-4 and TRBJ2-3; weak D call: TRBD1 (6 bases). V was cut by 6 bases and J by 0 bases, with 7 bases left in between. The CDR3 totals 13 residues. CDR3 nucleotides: TGTGCCAGCAGAAGGGGGAGCACAGATACGCAGTATTTT. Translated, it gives CASRRGSTDTQYF.

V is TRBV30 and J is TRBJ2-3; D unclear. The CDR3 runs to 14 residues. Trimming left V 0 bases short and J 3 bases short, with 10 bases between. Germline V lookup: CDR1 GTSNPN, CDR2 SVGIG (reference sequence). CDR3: CAWSVILGTDTQYF. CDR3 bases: TGTGCCTGGAGTGTCATTCTGGGGACAGATACGCAGTATTTT.

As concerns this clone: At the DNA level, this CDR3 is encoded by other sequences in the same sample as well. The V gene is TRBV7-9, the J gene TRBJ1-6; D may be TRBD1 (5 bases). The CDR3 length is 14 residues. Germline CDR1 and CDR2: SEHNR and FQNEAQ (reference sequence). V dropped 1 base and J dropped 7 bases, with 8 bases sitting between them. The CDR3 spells CASSLEGRNSPLHF. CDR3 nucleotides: TGTGCCAGCAGCTTAGAGGGGAGGAATTCACCCCTCCACTTT.

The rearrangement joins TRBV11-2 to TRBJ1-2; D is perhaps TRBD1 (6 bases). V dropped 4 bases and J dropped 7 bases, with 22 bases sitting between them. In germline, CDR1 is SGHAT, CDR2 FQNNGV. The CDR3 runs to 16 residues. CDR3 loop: CASSSIRKGTTGGYTF. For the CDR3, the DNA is TGTGCCAGCAGCTCAATCCGTAAGGGGACAACTGGTGGCTACACCTTC.

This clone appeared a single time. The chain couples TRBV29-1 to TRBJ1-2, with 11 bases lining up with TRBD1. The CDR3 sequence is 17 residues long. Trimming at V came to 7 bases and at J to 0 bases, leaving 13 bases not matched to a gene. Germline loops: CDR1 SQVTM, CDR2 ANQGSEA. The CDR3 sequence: CSAPLWTGGLANYGYTF. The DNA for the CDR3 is TGCAGCGCCCCACTCTGGACAGGGGGCCTAGCTAACTATGGCTACACCTTC.

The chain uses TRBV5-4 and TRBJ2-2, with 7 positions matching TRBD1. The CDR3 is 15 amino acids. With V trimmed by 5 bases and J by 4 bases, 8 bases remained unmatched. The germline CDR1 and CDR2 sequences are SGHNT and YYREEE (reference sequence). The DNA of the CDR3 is TGTGCCAGCAGTCGGGACAGACTGTCCACCGGGGAGCTGTTTTTT. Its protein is CASSRDRLSTGELFF.

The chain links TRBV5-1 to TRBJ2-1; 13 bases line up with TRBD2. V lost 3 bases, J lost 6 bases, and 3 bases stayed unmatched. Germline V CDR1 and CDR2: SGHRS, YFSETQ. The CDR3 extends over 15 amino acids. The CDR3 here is CASSWGLAGLNEQFF. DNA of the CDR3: TGCGCCAGCAGCTGGGGACTAGCGGGACTCAATGAGCAGTTCTTC.

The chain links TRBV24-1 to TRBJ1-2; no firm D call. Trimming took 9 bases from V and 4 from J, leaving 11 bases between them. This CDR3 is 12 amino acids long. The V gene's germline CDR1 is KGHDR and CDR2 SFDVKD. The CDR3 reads CATANRGYGYTF. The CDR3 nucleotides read TGTGCCACCGCCAATCGAGGCTATGGCTACACCTTC.

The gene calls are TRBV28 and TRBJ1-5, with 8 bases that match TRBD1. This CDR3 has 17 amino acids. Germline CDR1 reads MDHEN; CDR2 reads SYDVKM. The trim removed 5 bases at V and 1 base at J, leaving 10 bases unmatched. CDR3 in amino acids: CASSRTGTGGSNQPQHF. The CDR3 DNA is TGTGCCAGCAGTCGAACCGGGACAGGAGGAAGCAATCAGCCCCAGCATTTT.

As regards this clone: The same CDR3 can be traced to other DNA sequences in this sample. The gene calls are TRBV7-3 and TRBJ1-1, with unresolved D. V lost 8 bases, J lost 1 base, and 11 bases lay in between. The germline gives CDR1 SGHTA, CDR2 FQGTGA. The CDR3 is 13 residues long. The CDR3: CASSPDGNTEAFF. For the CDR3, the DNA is TGTGCCAGCTCCCCGGACGGGAACACTGAAGCTTTCTTT. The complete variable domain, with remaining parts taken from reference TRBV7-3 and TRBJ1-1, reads GAGVSQTPSNKVTEKGKYVELRCDPISGHTALYWYRQSLGQGPEFLIYFQGTGAADDSGLPNDRFFAVRPEGSVSTLKIQRTERGDSAVYLCASSPDGNTEAFFGQGTRLTVV.

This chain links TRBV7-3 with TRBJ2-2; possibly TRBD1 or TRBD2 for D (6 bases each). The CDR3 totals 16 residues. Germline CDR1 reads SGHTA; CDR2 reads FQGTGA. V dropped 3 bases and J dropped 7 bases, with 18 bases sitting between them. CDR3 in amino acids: CASSFRSGEAGGELFF. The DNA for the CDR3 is TGTGCCAGCAGCTTTCGTTCAGGGGAAGCGGGCGGGGAGCTGTTTTTT.

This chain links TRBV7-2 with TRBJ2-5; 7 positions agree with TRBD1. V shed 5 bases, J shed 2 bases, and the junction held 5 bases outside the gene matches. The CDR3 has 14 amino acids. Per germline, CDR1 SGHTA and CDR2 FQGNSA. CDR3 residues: CASSADRVQETQYF. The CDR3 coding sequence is TGTGCCAGCAGCGCCGACAGGGTACAAGAGACCCAGTACTTC.

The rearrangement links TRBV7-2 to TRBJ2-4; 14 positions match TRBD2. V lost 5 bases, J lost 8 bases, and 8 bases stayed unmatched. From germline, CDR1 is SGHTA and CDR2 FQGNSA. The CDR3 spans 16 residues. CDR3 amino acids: CASSLWTSGGRDIQYF. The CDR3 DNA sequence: TGTGCCAGCAGCCTGTGGACTAGCGGGGGGCGTGACATTCAGTACTTC.

As DNA, the CDR3 is TGTGCCAGCAGCTTAGGAGCGGGGGGAGCGAGTCAGCCCCAGCATTTT. Its translation is CASSLGAGGASQPQHF. V is TRBV7-2 and J is TRBJ1-5; D may be TRBD1 (5 bases). Per germline, CDR1 SGHTA and CDR2 FQGNSA. The CDR3 has 16 residues. V lost 1 base to trimming and J lost 6 bases, with 16 bases between them.

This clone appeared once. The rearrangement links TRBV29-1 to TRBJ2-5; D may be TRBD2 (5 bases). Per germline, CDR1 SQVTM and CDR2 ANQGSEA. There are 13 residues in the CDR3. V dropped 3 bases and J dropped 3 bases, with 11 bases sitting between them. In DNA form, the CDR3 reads TGCAGCGTTGACGCCGGGGTTGAAGAGACCCAGTACTTC. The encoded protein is CSVDAGVEETQYF.

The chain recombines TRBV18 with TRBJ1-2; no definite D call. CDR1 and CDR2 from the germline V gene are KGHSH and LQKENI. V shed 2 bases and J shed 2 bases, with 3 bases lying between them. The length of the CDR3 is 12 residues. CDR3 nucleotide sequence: TGTGCCAGCTCACCAGAAAACTATGGCTACACCTTC. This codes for CASSPENYGYTF. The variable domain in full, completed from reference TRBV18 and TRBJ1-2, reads NAGVMQNPRHLVRRRGQEARLRCSPMKGHSHVYWYRQLPEEGLKFMVYLQKENIIDESGMPKERFSAEFPKEGPSILRIQQVVRGDSAAYFCASSPENYGYTFGSGTRLTVV.

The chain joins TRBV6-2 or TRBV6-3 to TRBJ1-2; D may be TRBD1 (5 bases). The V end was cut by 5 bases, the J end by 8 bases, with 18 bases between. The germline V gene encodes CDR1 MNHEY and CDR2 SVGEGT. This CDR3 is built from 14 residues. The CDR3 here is CASSLRTGPGGYTF. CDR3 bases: TGTGCCAGCAGTCTCCGGACGGGACCGGGCGGCTACACCTTC.